One sample yielded the 9 T cell receptor beta chains listed below, sequenced in a study of T cells in Graves' hyperthyroidism and ophthalmopathy. The TCR beta CDR3 regions underwent amplification using RNA transcripts as the source. Initially, a first-round RT-PCR of the TCR CDR3 employed the HTBI primer set. TCRdb reprocessed the multiplex PCR reads via MiXCR and lists one record per CDR3 protein. There are about 480,000 distinct CDR3 sequences in the sample; over 13% occur only once, and 15% to 20% lies in the top ten. The sequenced sample consisted of blood. The source of these receptors is a woman between 18 and 29 years old with Graves' hyperthyroidism.

The chain is built from TRBV10-3 and TRBJ1-2, with 10 bases identical to TRBD1. Germline V CDR1 and CDR2: ENHRY, SYGVKD. This CDR3 has 15 residues. Trimming cost V 2 bases and J 4 bases; bases outside gene matches: 4. CDR3 amino acids: CAISEDRGQVYGYTF. The CDR3 nucleotides are TGTGCCATCAGTGAGGACAGGGGGCAGGTCTATGGCTACACCTTC.

This clonotype was found a few times. The chain recombines TRBV19 with TRBJ2-1, with TRBD2 identical over 9 bases. CDR3 length: 17 amino acids. J gave up 1 base and V 7 bases, and 11 bases lay outside the gene matches. Germline values: CDR1 LNHDA, CDR2 SQIVND (reference sequence). The CDR3 region has the DNA TGTGCCAGTAATAACGGCGGGAGGGTAAGGTCCTACAATGAGCAGTTCTTC. It translates to CASNNGGRVRSYNEQFF. The variable domain in full, completed from reference TRBV19 and TRBJ2-1, reads DGGITQSPKYLFRKEGQNVTLSCEQNLNHDAMYWYRQDPGQGLRLIYYSQIVNDFQKGDIAEGYSVSREKKESFPLTVTSAQKNPTAFYLCASNNGGRVRSYNEQFFGPGTRLTVL.

This clonotype was observed at least ten times. The rearrangement links TRBV10-2 to TRBJ2-7, with D perhaps matching TRBD1 (6 bases). Per germline, CDR1 WSHSY and CDR2 SAAADI. Deletions cut 5 bases from V and 5 bases from J, with 13 bases between. The CDR3 contains 13 residues. The DNA of the CDR3 is TGCGCCAGCAGTTTTTCACAGGGAGACGAGCAGTACGTC. The encoded protein is CASSFSQGDEQYV.

This clonotype has a count of ten or more. The chain combines TRBV12-3 or TRBV12-4 with TRBJ1-2, with D perhaps TRBD1 (5 bases). The CDR3 consists of 13 residues. The ends were cut back, 10 bases at V and 2 bases at J, with 14 bases in the middle. As DNA, the CDR3 is TGTGCCACCCCCTCGGGGCACAACTATGGCTACACCTTC. Its translation is CATPSGHNYGYTF.

The chain carries TRBV11-1 and TRBJ2-1; 8 bases are a match to TRBD1. This CDR3 region has 16 residues. The V gene's germline CDR1 is SGHAT and CDR2 FQDESV (reference sequence). Trimming cost V 0 bases and J 6 bases; bases outside gene matches: 7. The chain's CDR3 is CASSLARTGSSNEQFF. In DNA form, the CDR3 reads TGTGCCAGCAGCTTAGCTCGGACAGGGTCAAGCAATGAGCAGTTCTTC.

V usage is TRBV5-1 and J usage is TRBJ2-1, with 8 bases matching TRBD2. The CDR3 runs to 14 residues. The germline gives CDR1 SGHRS, CDR2 YFSETQ. Trimming at V came to 4 bases and at J to 8 bases, leaving 8 bases not matched to a gene. Here the CDR3 reads CASSLGRARHEQFF. The CDR3 DNA follows: TGCGCCAGCAGCCTCGGGAGGGCCCGACATGAGCAGTTCTTC. The full variable domain, completed using reference TRBV5-1 and TRBJ2-1, is KAGVTQTPRYLIKTRGQQVTLSCSPISGHRSVSWYQQTPGQGLQFLFEYFSETQRNKGNFPGRFSGRQFSNSRSEMNVSTLELGDSALYLCASSLGRARHEQFFGPGTRLTVL.

This clonotype has at least ten counts. The chain joins TRBV7-8 to TRBJ1-6; TRBD1 matches 7 bases. CDR3 length equals 15 residues. Looked up from germline, CDR1 is SGHVS and CDR2 is FQNEAQ. V was pared by 2 bases and J by 7 bases, with 5 bases of the junction left unmatched. The CDR3 region has the DNA TGTGCCAGCAGCTTACGGGACAGCAAAAATTCACCCCTCCACTTT. Its protein is CASSLRDSKNSPLHF.

This clonotype was found many times. The rearrangement links TRBV12-3 or TRBV12-4 to TRBJ2-5; the D is unclear. This CDR3 is 14 amino acids long. V lost 2 bases to trimming and J lost 4 bases, with 11 bases between them. CDR3 sequence (DNA): TGTGCCAGCAGTTTATCTAGAGGCCGAGAGACCCAGTACTTC. Protein product: CASSLSRGRETQYF.

The V gene is TRBV29-1, the J gene TRBJ1-2, with D perhaps TRBD1 (6 bases). This CDR3 is 12 amino acids long. Trimming left V 8 bases short and J 6 bases short, with 16 bases between. From germline, CDR1 is SQVTM and CDR2 ANQGSEA. CDR3 loop: CSLRSGAHGYTF. DNA of the CDR3: TGCAGCTTAAGGTCGGGGGCCCATGGCTACACCTTC. The entire variable domain, with the rest obtained from reference TRBV29-1 and TRBJ1-2, is as follows: SAVISQKPSRDICQRGTSLTIQCQVDSQVTMMFWYRQQPGQSLTLIATANQGSEATYESGFVIDKFPISRPNLTFSTLTVSNMSPEDSSIYLCSLRSGAHGYTFGSGTRLTVV.